Sequencing of this T cell receptor (beta chain) was carried out in a study of shared clonotypes between healthy human individuals. Generated by immunoSEQ multiplex PCR, the TCRdb table keeps only in-frame clones and is missing some. Of over 950,000 clones in the sample, roughly 80% were seen once. The CDR3 length is 16 residues. This clonotype originated in a man aged 18-30 years in good health. Some clones in this sample may be carry-over from other donors' samples. The sequenced sample consisted of memory CD4+ T cells from PBMCs. Subset in this sample: CD45RA-negative fraction. The gene calls are TRBV21-1 and TRBJ2-4; TRBD1 reflects the table's D call only, with no check against the DNA. TRBV21-1 corresponds to a pseudogene. The CDR3 sequence: CASSKPTGGAKNIQYF. DNA of the CDR3: TGTGCCAGCAGCAAACCGACAGGGGGTGCCAAAAACATTCAGTACTTC.